These 28 T cell receptor beta chains were sequenced from one sample in a study of T cell repertoires in cytomegalovirus infection. In TCRdb, the reads were re-called with MiXCR into one record per CDR3 protein. The repertoire has hundreds of thousands of distinct CDR3 sequences, approximately 32% of them found once; the top ten carry over 15%. The antigens for these receptors are not known. This specimen was cultured PBMCs, taken from culture after CMV antigen stimulation. These receptors were obtained from a human donor in good health (CMV status not recorded). Some clones in this sample may be carry-over from other donors' samples.

This chain links TRBV7-9 with TRBJ1-3; D is perhaps TRBD1 (6 bases). The germline V and J ends were trimmed by 10 bases and 0 bases, with 19 bases remaining between them. The length of the CDR3 is 16 residues. Germline CDR1 and CDR2: SEHNR and FQNEAQ (reference sequence). In DNA, the CDR3 is TGTGCCATTCACAGGGACGGTGGAACCTCTGGAAACACCATATATTTT. Translated, it gives CAIHRDGGTSGNTIYF.

The rearrangement joins TRBV7-2 to TRBJ2-5; D unclear. CDR1 SGHTA and CDR2 FQGNSA come from the germline V gene. V shed 5 bases and J shed 5 bases, with 12 bases lying between them. The CDR3 length is 13 residues. CDR3 sequence reads: CASSPRDWETQYF. CDR3 coding DNA: TGTGCCAGCAGCCCAAGGGATTGGGAGACCCAGTACTTC.

The chain recombines TRBV3-1 with TRBJ1-2, with unresolved D. CDR3 size: 15 residues. V lost 1 base and J 2 bases, leaving 11 bases between the germline ends. Germline lookup yields CDR1 LGHDT and CDR2 YNNKEL (reference sequence). Here the CDR3 reads CASSQVWSGNYGYTF. In DNA, the CDR3 is TGTGCCAGCAGCCAAGTGTGGTCTGGAAACTATGGCTACACCTTC. The full variable domain, its missing parts supplied by reference TRBV3-1 and TRBJ1-2, is DTAVSQTPKYLVTQMGNDKSIKCEQNLGHDTMYWYKQDSKKFLKIMFSYNNKELIINETVPNRFSPKSPDKAHLNLHINSLELGDSAVYFCASSQVWSGNYGYTFGSGTRLTVV.

In its sample, this clonotype was seen a few times. V gene TRBV5-1 combines with J gene TRBJ1-1; TRBD1 might be the D (5 bases). Trimming pared 2 bases from V and 2 bases from J, leaving 10 bases between. The CDR3 consists of 14 residues. Germline V CDR1 and CDR2: SGHRS, YFSETQ. In nucleotides, the CDR3 is TGCGCCAGCAGCTTCAGGGTAGGAAACACTGAAGCTTTCTTT. This translates into CASSFRVGNTEAFF. Full variable domain (outside the CDR3, taken from reference TRBV5-1 and TRBJ1-1): KAGVTQTPRYLIKTRGQQVTLSCSPISGHRSVSWYQQTPGQGLQFLFEYFSETQRNKGNFPGRFSGRQFSNSRSEMNVSTLELGDSALYLCASSFRVGNTEAFFGQGTRLTVV.

This clonotype was picked up many times. The rearrangement joins TRBV7-2 to TRBJ2-7; tentative D call: TRBD1 (6 bases). The germline gives CDR1 SGHTA, CDR2 FQGNSA. This CDR3 comprises 14 residues. Trimming stripped 2 bases from V and 5 bases from J, with 13 bases between. The CDR3 protein is CASSLMRSGDEQYF. The CDR3 bases are TGTGCCAGCAGCTTAATGCGGTCAGGGGACGAGCAGTACTTC.

The chain employs TRBV2 and TRBJ2-1; D possibly corresponds to TRBD2 (6 bases). Germline CDR1 is SNHLY and CDR2 is FYNNEI. The germline V and J ends were trimmed by 7 bases and 6 bases, with 16 bases remaining between them. This CDR3 contains 14 residues. The CDR3 loop reads CASIPPTSFNEQFF. CDR3 in DNA: TGTGCCAGCATCCCGCCCACTAGCTTCAATGAGCAGTTCTTC.

This clonotype was found a few times. V gene TRBV11-3 combines with J gene TRBJ2-5; 7 bases match TRBD1. CDR1 is SGHNT and CDR2 is YENEEA in the germline V gene. The CDR3 length is 14 residues. After removal of 5 bases from V and 5 bases from J, the junction contained 8 bases not matched to a gene. The CDR3 DNA reads TGTGCCAGCAGCCTTCGACAGGGCGAGGAGACCCAGTACTTC. This gives the protein CASSLRQGEETQYF.

This chain joins TRBV29-1 and TRBJ1-4; 10 bases match TRBD1. Germline V gene lookup returns CDR1 SQVTM and CDR2 ANQGSEA. This CDR3 comprises 12 residues. J lost 7 bases, V lost 4 bases, and 0 bases had no gene match. The CDR3 spells CSVGTGGEKLFF. In nucleotides, the CDR3 is TGCAGCGTTGGGACAGGGGGTGAAAAACTGTTTTTT. Full variable domain (missing parts from reference TRBV29-1 and TRBJ1-4): SAVISQKPSRDICQRGTSLTIQCQVDSQVTMMFWYRQQPGQSLTLIATANQGSEATYESGFVIDKFPISRPNLTFSTLTVSNMSPEDSSIYLCSVGTGGEKLFFGSGTQLSVL.

The gene calls are TRBV7-8 and TRBJ1-5, with D tentatively TRBD1 (5 bases). V was shortened by 2 bases and J by 3 bases, with 14 bases between the two germline ends. Germline values: CDR1 SGHVS, CDR2 FQNEAQ. The CDR3 is 16 amino acids. CDR3 protein: CASSLYRWGFNQPQHF. The DNA of the CDR3 is TGTGCCAGCAGCTTATACCGGTGGGGGTTCAATCAGCCCCAGCATTTT.

This chain joins TRBV18 and TRBJ1-3, with D perhaps TRBD1 (5 bases). The V end lost 6 bases, the J end lost 0 bases, and 15 bases lay between the germline ends. Looked up from germline, CDR1 is KGHSH and CDR2 is LQKENI. This CDR3 is built from 16 residues. CDR3 sequence reads: CASSPWPGNSGNTIYF. For the CDR3, the DNA is TGTGCCAGCTCCCCCTGGCCAGGGAACTCTGGAAACACCATATATTTT.

The chain recombines TRBV12-3 or TRBV12-4 with TRBJ1-1; a possible D gene is TRBD1 (5 bases). The V end was cut by 0 bases, the J end by 5 bases, with 16 bases between. The CDR3 is 16 residues long. The CDR3 protein is CASSLALGAEGTEAFF. In DNA, the CDR3 is TGTGCCAGCAGTTTAGCGCTTGGGGCCGAGGGAACTGAAGCTTTCTTT.

This clonotype has only a few counts. V gene TRBV6-1 combines with J gene TRBJ2-7; no clear D gene. CDR3 length: 11 amino acids. Germline V lookup: CDR1 MNHNS, CDR2 SASEGT. Trimming took 7 bases from V and 6 from J, leaving 10 bases between them. CDR3 nucleotide sequence: TGTGCCAGCACCTACGGGTTCGAGCAGTACTTC. Translation gives CASTYGFEQYF.

This clonotype was seen repeatedly, ten times or more. The chain recombines TRBV7-2 with TRBJ1-4, with D tentatively TRBD1 (5 bases). CDR3 size: 14 residues. V was cut by 2 bases and J by 7 bases, with 11 bases left in between. Germline CDR1 SGHTA, CDR2 FQGNSA. CDR3 region: CASSLQSGSEKLFF. The DNA of the CDR3 is TGTGCCAGCAGCTTACAGTCAGGGAGTGAAAAACTGTTTTTT.

The chain combines TRBV7-9 with TRBJ1-2, with D perhaps matching TRBD1 (6 bases). V was cut by 0 bases and J by 4 bases, with 18 bases left in between. CDR1 SEHNR and CDR2 FQNEAQ come from the germline V gene (reference sequence). The CDR3 extends over 17 amino acids. CDR3 sequence reads: CASSLAVGQGRTYGYTF. The CDR3 nucleotides are TGTGCCAGCAGCTTAGCCGTTGGCCAGGGGAGAACCTATGGCTACACCTTC.

This clonotype showed up many times. J is TRBJ1-1 and V is TRBV20-1, with a weak D call TRBD1 (5 bases). This CDR3 has 14 amino acids. V was shortened by 5 bases and J by 0 bases, with 13 bases between the two germline ends. Germline loops: CDR1 DFQATT, CDR2 SNEGSKA (reference sequence). The CDR3 sequence is CSALGGAMNTEAFF. The CDR3 nucleotides read TGCAGTGCTCTAGGAGGGGCTATGAACACTGAAGCTTTCTTT.

This clonotype was seen only a few times. CDR3 protein: CASSSPRGSGGRYEQFF. The CDR3 DNA follows: TGTGCCAGCAGTTCCCCACGAGGGAGCGGGGGCCGCTATGAGCAGTTCTTC. The chain links TRBV9 to TRBJ2-1; 8 nucleotides align to TRBD2. J gave up 8 bases and V 5 bases, and 18 bases lay outside the gene matches. Germline CDR1 SGDLS, CDR2 YYNGEE. CDR3 length equals 17 residues.

Only a few counts were recorded for this clonotype. V gene TRBV20-1 combines with J gene TRBJ2-7; maybe TRBD2 (5 bases). With 4 bases removed from V and 2 bases from J, the gap between germline ends came to 15 bases. CDR3 length: 14 residues. Germline CDR1 is DFQATT and CDR2 is SNEGSKA (reference sequence). As DNA, the CDR3 is TGCAGTGCTATTACAGCGGTATCGACCTACGAGCAGTACTTC. Its translation is CSAITAVSTYEQYF.

V is TRBV9 and J is TRBJ2-7, with unresolved D. Germline V gene data show CDR1 as SGDLS and CDR2 as YYNGEE. Deletions cut 4 bases from V and 0 bases from J, with 17 bases between. This CDR3 is built from 16 residues. CDR3 nucleotide sequence: TGTGCCAGCAGCCCTAGTGGGGATCCTTACTCCTACGAGCAGTACTTC. Protein: CASSPSGDPYSYEQYF. The entire variable domain, with the rest obtained from reference TRBV9 and TRBJ2-7, is as follows: DSGVTQTPKHLITATGQRVTLRCSPRSGDLSVYWYQQSLDQGLQFLIQYYNGEERAKGNILERFSAQQFPDLHSELNLSSLELGDSALYFCASSPSGDPYSYEQYFGPGTRLTVT.

The sample holds a few counts of this clonotype. V is TRBV20-1 and J is TRBJ2-7, with unresolved D. Germline V gives CDR1 DFQATT, CDR2 SNEGSKA (reference sequence). The CDR3 loop spans 12 amino acids. The V and J ends lost 3 bases and 0 bases respectively, with 6 bases between them. CDR3 loop: CSASGYSYEQYF. The DNA for the CDR3 is TGCAGTGCTAGCGGGTACTCCTACGAGCAGTACTTC.

The CDR3 bases are TGTGCCAGCCGGAACTTCGGGACAGGGGGCCTAGGGACTGAAGCTTTCTTT. It is translated as CASRNFGTGGLGTEAFF. This chain uses TRBV7-8 with TRBJ1-1; 12 nucleotides agree with TRBD1. The CDR3 has 17 residues. CDR1 SGHVS and CDR2 FQNEAQ come from the germline V gene. V shed 8 bases, J shed 5 bases, and the junction held 15 bases outside the gene matches.

This clonotype occurred a few times. This rearrangement joins TRBV7-2 to TRBJ1-2, with TRBD1 matching over 8 bases. J was trimmed by 0 bases and V by 5 bases; bases with no gene match: 5. This CDR3 spans 15 amino acids. Germline V lookup: CDR1 SGHTA, CDR2 FQGNSA. The CDR3 reads CASSAWTGPNYGYTF. The CDR3 DNA reads TGTGCCAGCAGCGCCTGGACAGGGCCTAACTATGGCTACACCTTC.

The chain carries TRBV6-2 or TRBV6-3 and TRBJ1-2; possibly TRBD1 for D (6 bases). Germline-derived CDR1 and CDR2 are MNHEY and SVGEGT. Between the trimmed V and J ends, which lost 0 bases and 8 bases, there was a span of 13 bases. This CDR3 contains 14 residues. CDR3 sequence reads: CASSYSRGAGGYTF. The CDR3 nucleotides are TGTGCCAGCAGTTACTCGAGGGGGGCTGGAGGCTACACCTTC.

This chain uses TRBV28 with TRBJ1-2; 8 nucleotides line up with TRBD1. The trim removed 10 bases at V and 0 bases at J, leaving 10 bases unmatched. The CDR3 runs to 15 residues. Germline assignment: CDR1 MDHEN and CDR2 SYDVKM. CDR3 DNA sequence: TGTGCCACCTTTATACGGGGACAGGCTAACTATGGCTACACCTTC. This encodes CATFIRGQANYGYTF.

This clonotype was detected a few times. The chain recombines TRBV6-6 with TRBJ2-7, with a tentative D call TRBD1 (6 bases). V was trimmed by 7 bases and J by 4 bases, leaving 17 bases between them. The CDR3 consists of 14 residues. Germline CDR1 reads MNHNY; CDR2 reads SVGAGI (reference sequence). CDR3 sequence (DNA): TGTGCCAGCAATCCTCCCGGGACACAATACGAGCAGTACTTC. This codes for CASNPPGTQYEQYF.

The table lists this clonotype with a count of one. The rearrangement links TRBV2 to TRBJ1-3; TRBD1 aligns across 7 bases. V gave up 4 bases and J gave up 2 bases; unmatched junction bases: 5. The germline gives CDR1 SNHLY, CDR2 FYNNEI. This CDR3 region has 15 residues. CDR3: CASSVGQLAGNTIYF. The CDR3 coding sequence is TGTGCCAGCAGTGTGGGACAGTTGGCTGGAAACACCATATATTTT.

In this sample, this clonotype turned up many times. The rearrangement uses TRBV3-1 and TRBJ1-5; D remains unclear. This CDR3 has 16 amino acids. Trimming removed 2 bases at V and 0 bases at J, with 11 bases between. In germline, CDR1 is LGHDT, CDR2 YNNKEL (reference sequence). CDR3 region: CASSQSSGNSNQPQHF. DNA for the CDR3: TGTGCCAGCAGCCAATCATCGGGAAATAGCAATCAGCCCCAGCATTTT.

The rearrangement links TRBV7-8 to TRBJ1-2; D ambiguous. The V gene lost 2 bases and the J gene lost 2 bases, with 6 bases spanning the gap. Germline loops: CDR1 SGHVS, CDR2 FQNEAQ. The CDR3 extends over 13 amino acids. This chain's CDR3 is CASSLHSNYGYTF. In DNA form, the CDR3 reads TGTGCCAGCAGCTTACACAGCAACTATGGCTACACCTTC.

This clonotype was detected only once. The gene calls are TRBV7-6 and TRBJ2-7; TRBD1 agrees at 9 bases. This CDR3 spans 15 amino acids. CDR1 SGHVS and CDR2 FNYEAQ come from the germline V gene. V dropped 1 base and J dropped 3; count of bases not matched to a gene: 4. CDR3 coding DNA: TGTGCCAGCAGCTTAGGGACAGGGGTGTTCTACGAGCAGTACTTC. Residues: CASSLGTGVFYEQYF.